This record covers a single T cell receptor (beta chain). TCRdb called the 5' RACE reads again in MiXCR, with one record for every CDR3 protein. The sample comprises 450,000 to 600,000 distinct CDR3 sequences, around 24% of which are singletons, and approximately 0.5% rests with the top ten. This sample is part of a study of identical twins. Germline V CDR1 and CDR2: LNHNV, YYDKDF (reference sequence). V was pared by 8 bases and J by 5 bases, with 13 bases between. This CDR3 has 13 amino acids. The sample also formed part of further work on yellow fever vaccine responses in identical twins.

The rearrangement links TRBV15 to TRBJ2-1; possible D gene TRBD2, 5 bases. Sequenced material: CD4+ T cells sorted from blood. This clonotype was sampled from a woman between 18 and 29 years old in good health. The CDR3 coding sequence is TGTGCCACCGGCCGGACTGGGGACAATGAGCAGTTCTTC. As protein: CATGRTGDNEQFF.